These 14 T cell receptor beta chains were all obtained from the same sample, sequenced in a study of blood T cell repertoires in COVID-19. Sequencing used immunoSEQ multiplex PCR; TCRdb keeps in-frame clones, though not all of them. This sample has about 290,000 clones, with just over 85% found just once. Material: peripheral blood. The receptors were sampled from a woman under 40 with active or convalescent COVID-19.

The rearrangement links TRBV5-1 to TRBJ2-3; D uncertain. Trimming removed 0 bases at V and 5 bases at J, with 10 bases between. The CDR3 contains 14 residues. Germline CDR1 is SGHRS and CDR2 is YFSETQ. CDR3 amino acids: CASSLDHPRDTQYF. The CDR3 coding sequence is TGCGCCAGCAGCTTGGATCACCCGCGAGATACGCAGTATTTT.

The sample holds one count of this clone. This chain connects TRBV18 to TRBJ2-1; a weak D match, TRBD2 (5 bases). This CDR3 has 14 amino acids. Trimming stripped 1 base from V and 6 bases from J, with 10 bases between. Germline V lookup: CDR1 KGHSH, CDR2 LQKENI. The CDR3 sequence: CASSPRAGGNEQFF. The DNA for the CDR3 is TGTGCCAGCTCACCACGCGCGGGCGGCAATGAGCAGTTCTTC.

This clone showed up just once. The chain carries TRBV19 and TRBJ1-1; no definite D call. Germline lookup yields CDR1 LNHDA and CDR2 SQIVND (reference sequence). The CDR3 is 17 residues long. Trimming left V 3 bases short and J 1 base short, with 18 bases between. The CDR3 DNA reads TGTGCCAGTAGTATCCCAGGCCGCCGGCGGGGGAACACTGAAGCTTTCTTT. Translating it yields CASSIPGRRRGNTEAFF. The full variable domain, in which reference TRBV19 and TRBJ1-1 provide the parts outside the CDR3, is DGGITQSPKYLFRKEGQNVTLSCEQNLNHDAMYWYRQDPGQGLRLIYYSQIVNDFQKGDIAEGYSVSREKKESFPLTVTSAQKNPTAFYLCASSIPGRRRGNTEAFFGQGTRLTVV.

The chain is built from TRBV7-8 and TRBJ2-3; 14 bases are a match to TRBD2. J gave up 3 bases and V 3 bases, and 5 bases lay outside the gene matches. The CDR3 length is 17 residues. Germline CDR1 reads SGHVS; CDR2 reads FQNEAQ. The CDR3 spells CASSFRLAGGPTDTQYF. In DNA form, the CDR3 reads TGTGCCAGCAGCTTTCGACTAGCGGGGGGGCCGACAGATACGCAGTATTTT.

As for this clone: The sample contains more than one DNA sequence encoding this CDR3. The chain employs TRBV7-9 and TRBJ2-5, with TRBD1 matching over 7 bases. Germline V CDR1 and CDR2: SEHNR, FQNEAQ (reference sequence). V lost 4 bases and J lost 2; bases outside the gene matches: 4. CDR3 size: 14 residues. The CDR3 region has the DNA TGTGCCAGCAGCTCGGGACAGACGCAAGAGACCCAGTACTTC. This encodes CASSSGQTQETQYF. The full variable domain, completed using reference TRBV7-9 and TRBJ2-5, is DTGVSQNPRHKITKRGQNVTFRCDPISEHNRLYWYRQTLGQGPEFLTYFQNEAQLEKSRLLSDRFSAERPKGSFSTLEIQRTEQGDSAMYLCASSSGQTQETQYFGPGTRLLVL.

This sequence joins TRBV6-2 or TRBV6-3 and TRBJ2-2, with 7 nucleotides matching TRBD2. With 2 bases clipped from V and 1 base from J, the junction kept 4 bases outside the gene matches. CDR3 length: 16 amino acids. The germline V gene encodes CDR1 MNHEY and CDR2 SVGEGT. CDR3 nucleotide sequence: TGTGCCAGCAGTTACCACCCTAGCGGGAACACCGGGGAGCTGTTTTTT. Translating gives CASSYHPSGNTGELFF.

V and J are TRBV3-1 (or the pseudogene TRBV3-2) and TRBJ1-6; D not resolved. The germline V gene encodes CDR1 LGHDT and CDR2 YNNKEL (reference sequence). The CDR3 extends over 14 amino acids. V was cut by 9 bases and J by 10 bases, with 19 bases left in between. In DNA, the CDR3 is TGTGCCAGAAGAAGTAGAGCCCTCTCCTCACCCCTCCACTTT. Translated, it gives CARRSRALSSPLHF.

The J gene is TRBJ2-1, the V gene TRBV7-9; 10 bases map to TRBD2. V was clipped by 5 bases and J by 8 bases; unmatched bases: 12. Germline V CDR1 and CDR2: SEHNR, FQNEAQ (reference sequence). This CDR3 has 16 amino acids. CDR3 DNA sequence: TGTGCCAGCAGCGTATGGACTAGCGGAGATGCCCATGAGCAGTTCTTC. Translation gives CASSVWTSGDAHEQFF.

The chain couples TRBV5-6 to TRBJ1-3; D is possibly TRBD1 (6 bases). The CDR3 totals 16 residues. V lost 0 bases and J lost 2, with 12 bases in between. The germline V gene has CDR1 SGHDT and CDR2 YYEEEE. The CDR3 sequence: CASSLGGPGTGNTIYF. Written as DNA, the CDR3 is TGTGCCAGCAGCTTGGGGGGGCCAGGGACTGGAAACACCATATATTTT.

The table lists this clone with a few counts. The chain links TRBV6-5 to TRBJ2-7; TRBD1 matches at 7 bases. The length of the CDR3 is 12 residues. The junction had 5 bases not matched to a gene; V was cut back by 10 bases and J by 2 bases. In germline, CDR1 is MNHEY, CDR2 SVGAGI. CDR3 amino acids: CAIRQGTYEQYF. The CDR3 DNA reads TGTGCCATTCGACAGGGCACCTACGAGCAGTACTTC.

This rearrangement joins TRBV6-6 to TRBJ2-2; 8 bases line up with TRBD2. CDR1 is MNHNY, CDR2 SVGAGI, per germline (reference sequence). The CDR3 is 15 amino acids. The V and J ends lost 6 bases and 0 bases, in that order; junction bases with no gene match: 3. The CDR3, as DNA: TGTGCCAGCAGCCCGACTAGCGCGAACACCGGGGAGCTGTTTTTT. This gives the protein CASSPTSANTGELFF.

The table lists this clone with a few counts. The chain combines TRBV7-2 with TRBJ2-7; perhaps TRBD1 as D (6 bases). The CDR3 spans 12 residues. CDR1 and CDR2 (germline): SGHTA, FQGNSA. V was clipped by 2 bases and J by 6 bases, with 8 bases between them. The CDR3 DNA reads as TGTGCCAGCAGCTTACAGGGGATCGAGCAGTACTTC. Translating gives CASSLQGIEQYF.

The V gene is TRBV10-2, the J gene TRBJ1-6, with D perhaps TRBD1 (5 bases). This CDR3 comprises 16 residues. Per germline, CDR1 WSHSY and CDR2 SAAADI. Trimming left V 4 bases short and J 9 bases short, with 19 bases between. The DNA for the CDR3 is TGCGCCAGCAGTGTGGGGCAGGGCAGTGGGATTTCACCCCTCCACTTT. Amino acid sequence: CASSVGQGSGISPLHF.

V is TRBV7-9 and J is TRBJ2-7; weak D call: TRBD1 (7 bases). This CDR3 has 13 residues. The germline V gene has CDR1 SEHNR and CDR2 FQNEAQ (reference sequence). Trimming stripped 4 bases from V and 9 bases from J, with 16 bases between. The CDR3 loop reads CASSSGGPLGQYF. The CDR3 nucleotides are TGTGCCAGCAGCTCAGGGGGGCCGTTGGGGCAGTACTTC.